The 24 T cell receptor beta chains in this list originate from one sample, sequenced in a study of shared clonotypes between healthy human individuals. This table comes from immunoSEQ multiplex PCR, and its TCRdb copy is limited to in-frame clones, with some not included. The sample records roughly 2,000,000 clones, approximately 92% being singletons. CD45RO-negative CD8 cells positively selected for CCR7 made up the naive population, which excluded terminally differentiated effector memory CD45RA+ cells. Sequencing was carried out using naive CD8+ T cells from PBMCs. The receptor set was obtained from a man aged 18 to 35 in good health. Some clones in this sample may be carry-over from other donors' samples.

The chain recombines TRBV28 with TRBJ2-3, with D tentatively TRBD1 (6 bases). V gave up 4 bases and J gave up 0 bases, with 11 bases separating them. Germline CDR1 is MDHEN and CDR2 is SYDVKM. CDR3 length: 15 residues. CDR3 amino acids: CASSSLTGSTDTQYF. In DNA form, the CDR3 reads TGTGCCAGCAGTTCGCTGACAGGCAGCACAGATACGCAGTATTTT.

This chain uses TRBV7-7 with TRBJ2-1; TRBD2 might be the D (6 bases). Germline CDR1 and CDR2: SSHAT and FNYEAQ (reference sequence). The V end lost 2 bases, the J end lost 0 bases, and 17 bases lay between the germline ends. The CDR3 totals 18 residues. Written as DNA, the CDR3 is TGTGCCAGCAGCTTATCTTATAGCGGAGCGGACTCCTACAATGAGCAGTTCTTC. This encodes CASSLSYSGADSYNEQFF.

The chain recombines TRBV9 with TRBJ1-2; D is uncertain. Germline CDR1 and CDR2: SGDLS and YYNGEE. Trimming shortened V by 2 bases and J by 3 bases, and 8 bases separated the two germline ends. The CDR3 has 13 amino acids. Here the CDR3 reads CASSVKGDYGYTF. The CDR3 region has the DNA TGTGCCAGCAGCGTTAAGGGAGACTATGGCTACACCTTC.

In its sample, this clone was seen once. CDR3 in amino acids: CASSLLTGGGEQYF. Written as DNA, the CDR3 is TGCGCCAGCAGCCTACTCACCGGGGGCGGTGAGCAGTACTTC. The chain employs TRBV5-1 and TRBJ2-7; D is perhaps TRBD1 or TRBD2 (6 bases each). Trimming took 4 bases from V and 7 from J, leaving 18 bases between them. Looked up from germline, CDR1 is SGHRS and CDR2 is YFSETQ. The CDR3 is 14 residues long.

The chain employs TRBV5-5 and TRBJ1-1; D uncertain. The CDR3 runs 15 residues. V dropped 5 bases and J dropped 1 base, with 15 bases sitting between them. Germline CDR1 reads SGHKS; CDR2 reads YYEKEE (reference sequence). CDR3 DNA sequence: TGTGCCAGCAGGCACTTGTTGGTGCCGAACACTGAAGCTTTCTTT. The encoded protein is CASRHLLVPNTEAFF.

V usage is TRBV27 and J usage is TRBJ2-1; TRBD1 aligns across 10 bases. Per germline, CDR1 MNHEY and CDR2 SMNVEV (reference sequence). V lost 6 bases, J lost 7 bases, and 3 bases stayed unmatched. This CDR3 comprises 13 residues. In nucleotides, the CDR3 is TGTGCCAGCAGGACAGGGGGCCTTAATGAGCAGTTCTTC. Its protein is CASRTGGLNEQFF.

The chain uses TRBV6-5 and TRBJ1-1, with D possibly TRBD1 on 5 matching bases. V was pared by 6 bases and J by 3 bases, with 11 bases between. In germline, CDR1 is MNHEY, CDR2 SVGAGI. The CDR3 sequence is 13 residues long. CDR3 bases: TGTGCCAGCAGCCAGGGATGGGACACTGAAGCTTTCTTT. As protein: CASSQGWDTEAFF.

The genes are TRBV27 and TRBJ1-1, with a weak D call TRBD1 (6 bases). The CDR3 totals 14 residues. V lost 5 bases, J lost 5 bases, and 15 bases lay in between. CDR1 and CDR2 from the germline V gene are MNHEY and SMNVEV (reference sequence). This CDR3 is CASSPTGYGTEAFF. Here the CDR3 DNA reads TGTGCCAGCAGTCCTACAGGGTATGGGACTGAAGCTTTCTTT.

The chain couples TRBV7-9 to TRBJ2-2; 8 bases map to TRBD1. The CDR3 extends over 16 amino acids. Germline CDR1 is SEHNR and CDR2 is FQNEAQ (reference sequence). V lost 7 bases to trimming and J lost 5 bases; unmatched junction nucleotides: 12. CDR3 residues: CASIPLGQAKTGELFF. The CDR3 DNA reads TGTGCCAGCATCCCTCTGGGACAGGCCAAGACCGGGGAGCTGTTTTTT.

The rearrangement links TRBV27 to TRBJ1-1, with D hard to call. The germline gives CDR1 MNHEY, CDR2 SMNVEV (reference sequence). The CDR3 spans 13 residues. Trimming took off 5 bases at V and 7 bases at J, with 14 bases between the two ends. CDR3 bases: TGTGCCAGCAGTCATAGGTCCCTCGGTGAAGCTTTCTTT. Translation gives CASSHRSLGEAFF.

The rearrangement uses TRBV5-4 and TRBJ1-2, with D unclear. The CDR3 is made up of 15 amino acids. Germline V gene lookup returns CDR1 SGHNT and CDR2 YYREEE (reference sequence). Between the trimmed V and J ends, which lost 0 bases and 4 bases, there was a span of 13 bases. The CDR3 nucleotides read TGTGCCAGCAGCTTGGACGTAACGCTCAGCTATGGCTACACCTTC. Amino acids: CASSLDVTLSYGYTF.

With respect to this clone: This CDR3 is also generated by other DNA sequences in the sample. This rearrangement joins TRBV28 to TRBJ1-5; the match to TRBD1 covers 8 bases. CDR3 size: 13 residues. J was trimmed by 2 bases and V by 6 bases; bases with no gene match: 0. The V gene's germline CDR1 is MDHEN and CDR2 SYDVKM. This CDR3 is CASRTGGNQPQHF. The CDR3 DNA follows: TGTGCCAGCAGGACAGGGGGCAATCAGCCCCAGCATTTT.

The V and J genes are TRBV19 and TRBJ1-5; D may be TRBD1 (5 bases). Per the germline V gene, CDR1 is LNHDA and CDR2 is SQIVND (reference sequence). The CDR3 contains 16 residues. Trimming removed 3 bases from V and 6 bases from J, with 18 bases in between. This chain's CDR3 is CASSMGLYSGGQPQHF. The CDR3 DNA follows: TGTGCCAGTAGTATGGGTCTGTACAGTGGGGGTCAGCCCCAGCATTTT.

Here the CDR3 DNA reads TGTGCCAGCAGTTTTATACGGAGCAGAGGTCCCGAGCCCCAGCATTTT. It yields the protein CASSFIRSRGPEPQHF. The rearrangement links TRBV28 to TRBJ1-5; the D is unclear. Germline V lookup: CDR1 MDHEN, CDR2 SYDVKM. V lost 3 bases and J lost 8, with 20 bases in between. The CDR3 totals 16 residues. Complete variable domain (other parts from reference TRBV28 and TRBJ1-5): DVKVTQSSRYLVKRTGEKVFLECVQDMDHENMFWYRQDPGLGLRLIYFSYDVKMKEKGDIPEGYSVSREKKERFSLILESASTNQTSMYLCASSFIRSRGPEPQHFGDGTRLSIL.

This sequence joins TRBV28 and TRBJ2-3; D may match TRBD1 or TRBD2 (5 bases each). The CDR3 runs 15 residues. From germline, CDR1 is MDHEN and CDR2 SYDVKM. The V gene lost 6 bases and the J gene lost 1 base, with 14 bases spanning the gap. The CDR3 bases are TGTGCCAGCAGATTCCTCGGGACGGGCACAGATACGCAGTATTTT. This encodes CASRFLGTGTDTQYF.

The rearrangement links TRBV5-1 to TRBJ2-3; a weak D match, TRBD2 (5 bases). Germline V CDR1 and CDR2: SGHRS, YFSETQ. The CDR3 sequence is 16 residues long. V was cut by 1 base and J by 6 bases, with 18 bases left in between. CDR3 coding DNA: TGCGCCAGCAGCTTGTCTCGGGGAGTAGGCCGGGATACGCAGTATTTT. Translation: CASSLSRGVGRDTQYF. Together with reference TRBV5-1 and TRBJ2-3, the CDR3 gives the full variable domain: KAGVTQTPRYLIKTRGQQVTLSCSPISGHRSVSWYQQTPGQGLQFLFEYFSETQRNKGNFPGRFSGRQFSNSRSEMNVSTLELGDSALYLCASSLSRGVGRDTQYFGPGTRLTVL.

The CDR3 coding sequence is TGTGCCAGCAGCCTACTGACAGGGGATAGCCAAGAGACCCAGTACTTC. Encoded protein: CASSLLTGDSQETQYF. The J gene is TRBJ2-5, the V gene TRBV25-1; 8 bases map to TRBD1. V shed 6 bases, J shed 1 base, and the junction held 10 bases outside the gene matches. This CDR3 region has 16 residues. Per germline, CDR1 MGHDK and CDR2 SYGVNS.

The CDR3 DNA is TGCGCCAGCAGCCCCCCGCCCGAGGCGGGCACTGAAGCTTTCTTT. It yields the protein CASSPPPEAGTEAFF. The chain uses TRBV5-1 and TRBJ1-1, with unresolved D. The CDR3 sequence is 15 residues long. V was cut by 4 bases and J by 4 bases, with 17 bases left in between. The germline CDR1 and CDR2 sequences are SGHRS and YFSETQ.

A single count supports this clone. V is TRBV4-1 and J is TRBJ2-7, with 9 bases that match TRBD1. Germline CDR1 MGHRA, CDR2 YSYEKL. The CDR3 consists of 15 residues. V was clipped by 4 bases and J by 5 bases; unmatched bases: 9. In DNA, the CDR3 is TGCGCCAGCAGCCGGGGACAGGGTGCGTCCCACGAGCAGTACTTC. This sequence encodes CASSRGQGASHEQYF.

This chain links TRBV6-6 with TRBJ2-7, with 8 bases aligning to TRBD2. Per the germline V gene, CDR1 is MNHNY and CDR2 is SVGAGI (reference sequence). The CDR3 has 14 residues. Germline trimming cut 0 bases from V and 2 bases from J; bases unmatched to any gene: 0. Written as DNA, the CDR3 is TGTGCCAGCAGTTACTCGACTAGCGCCTACGAGCAGTACTTC. Encoded protein: CASSYSTSAYEQYF.

The J gene is TRBJ2-1, the V gene TRBV5-6; D may be TRBD1 or TRBD2 (5 bases each). The CDR3 length is 13 residues. The V gene's germline CDR1 is SGHDT and CDR2 YYEEEE. V lost 2 bases and J lost 7, with 10 bases in between. The CDR3, as DNA: TGTGCCAGCAGCTTAACAGAGGGGAATGAGCAGTTCTTC. Translation gives CASSLTEGNEQFF.

To note about this clone: The same CDR3 is also encoded by other DNA sequences in this sample. The chain is built from TRBV27 and TRBJ1-2, with 8 bases matching TRBD1. V was pared by 6 bases and J by 5 bases, with 8 bases of the junction left unmatched. The CDR3 totals 14 residues. Germline values: CDR1 MNHEY, CDR2 SMNVEV (reference sequence). CDR3 in DNA: TGTGCCAGCAGCCCTGACAGGGGAGTGTATGGCTACACCTTC. This codes for CASSPDRGVYGYTF.

J is TRBJ1-1 and V is TRBV2; D uncertain. The germline CDR1 and CDR2 sequences are SNHLY and FYNNEI. Trimming removed 0 bases at V and 7 bases at J, with 15 bases between. The CDR3 contains 15 residues. DNA for the CDR3: TGTGCCAGCAGTGAAGCGCCTCTGGCCCCCGGTGAAGCTTTCTTT. This codes for CASSEAPLAPGEAFF.

The V call is TRBV4-2, the J call TRBJ2-5, with D possibly matching TRBD2 (6 bases). Germline V gene data show CDR1 as LGHNA and CDR2 as YNFKEQ. Trimming removed 1 base from V and 5 bases from J, with 17 bases in between. The length of the CDR3 is 16 residues. CDR3 protein: CASSQATEGLWETQYF. Written as DNA, the CDR3 is TGTGCCAGCAGCCAAGCCACGGAGGGATTATGGGAGACCCAGTACTTC.